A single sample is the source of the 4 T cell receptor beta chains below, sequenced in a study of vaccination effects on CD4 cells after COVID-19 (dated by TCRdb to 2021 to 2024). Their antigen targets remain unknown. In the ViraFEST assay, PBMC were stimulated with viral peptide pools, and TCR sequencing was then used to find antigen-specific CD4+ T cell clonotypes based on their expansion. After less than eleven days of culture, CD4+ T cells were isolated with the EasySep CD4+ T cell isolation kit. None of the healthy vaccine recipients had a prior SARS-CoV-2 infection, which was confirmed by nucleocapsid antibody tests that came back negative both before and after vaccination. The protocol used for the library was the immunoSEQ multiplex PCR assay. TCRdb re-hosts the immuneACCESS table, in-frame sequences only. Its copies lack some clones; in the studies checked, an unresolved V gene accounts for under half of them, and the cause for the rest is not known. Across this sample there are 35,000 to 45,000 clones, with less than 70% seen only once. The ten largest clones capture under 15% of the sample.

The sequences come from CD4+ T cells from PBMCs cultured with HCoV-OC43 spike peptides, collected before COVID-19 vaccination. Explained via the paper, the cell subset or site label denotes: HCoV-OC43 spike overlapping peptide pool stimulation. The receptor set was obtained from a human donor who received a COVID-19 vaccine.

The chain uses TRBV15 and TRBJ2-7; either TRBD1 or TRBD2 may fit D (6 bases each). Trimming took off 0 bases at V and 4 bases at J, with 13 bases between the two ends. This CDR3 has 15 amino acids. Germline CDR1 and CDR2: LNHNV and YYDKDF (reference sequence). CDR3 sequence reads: CATSRDQGGRYEQYF. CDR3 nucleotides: TGTGCCACCAGCAGAGATCAAGGGGGGAGATACGAGCAGTACTTC.

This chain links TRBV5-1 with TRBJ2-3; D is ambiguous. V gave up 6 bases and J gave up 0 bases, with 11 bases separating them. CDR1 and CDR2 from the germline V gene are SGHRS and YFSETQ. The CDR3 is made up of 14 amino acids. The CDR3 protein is CASTAVASTDTQYF. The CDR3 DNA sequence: TGCGCCAGCACCGCTGTAGCTAGCACAGATACGCAGTATTTT.

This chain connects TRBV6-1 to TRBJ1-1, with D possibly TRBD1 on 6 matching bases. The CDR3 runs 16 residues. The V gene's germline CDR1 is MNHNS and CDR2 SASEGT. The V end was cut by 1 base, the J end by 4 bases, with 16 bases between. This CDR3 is CASSEGGRGRFTEAFF. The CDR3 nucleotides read TGTGCCAGCAGTGAAGGTGGCAGGGGTAGGTTCACTGAAGCTTTCTTT.

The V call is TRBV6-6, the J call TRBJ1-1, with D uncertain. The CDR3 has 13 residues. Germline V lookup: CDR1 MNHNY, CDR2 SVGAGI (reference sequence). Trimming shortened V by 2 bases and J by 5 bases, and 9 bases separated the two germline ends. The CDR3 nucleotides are TGTGCCAGCAGTTACGGGCTGGGGACTGAAGCTTTCTTT. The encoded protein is CASSYGLGTEAFF.